Here is one T cell receptor beta chain with its context. CDR1 MDHEN and CDR2 SYDVKM come from the germline V gene. With 5 bases clipped from V and 4 bases from J, the junction kept 4 bases outside the gene matches. The CDR3 length is 13 residues. The sample comes from a study of cytomegalovirus exposure and HLA in healthy donors. The PCR made use of 60 Vbeta and 13 Jbeta primers. Here immunoSEQ multiplex PCR was the method, and the copy in TCRdb shows in-frame clones only, minus some. The sample comprises 180,000 or so clones, approximately 78% of which are singletons, and 6.5% rests with the top ten.

V is TRBV28 and J is TRBJ1-2; 7 bases agree with TRBD1. Input material: PBMCs. This clonotype originated in a woman aged 50 to 65 in good health and CMV-seropositive. The CDR3 loop reads CASSRGTAYGYTF. Here the CDR3 DNA reads TGTGCCAGCAGTCGAGGGACAGCCTATGGCTACACCTTC.